Below, 3 T cell receptor beta chains from the same sample are listed, as sequenced in a study of blood T cell repertoires in COVID-19 (dated by TCRdb to the early 2020s). Receptors were amplified or captured by the immunoSEQ multiplex PCR assay. TCRdb obtained this table from immuneACCESS and retained in-frame rearrangements with V and J assigned. These tables miss some clones; where compared with another copy, unresolved V genes account for less than half of the shortfall, and the remainder is unexplained. The sample data list 100,000 or so clones, and about nine tenths of these were observed just once. The top ten hold 4% to 5.5% of the sample. Sequenced: peripheral blood. The source is a woman aged 50 to 65 with COVID-19, enrolled during active disease.

V usage is TRBV5-1 and J usage is TRBJ2-7, with 7 bases lining up with TRBD1. This CDR3 spans 14 amino acids. J lost 6 bases, V lost 2 bases, and 8 bases had no gene match. The germline V gene encodes CDR1 SGHRS and CDR2 YFSETQ. This chain's CDR3 is CASSFKGAGPEQYF. The CDR3 DNA is TGCGCCAGCAGCTTTAAGGGGGCGGGTCCCGAGCAGTACTTC.

This clone appeared once. The genes are TRBV4-3 and TRBJ2-7; TRBD2 is a possible D gene (8 bases). This CDR3 comprises 16 residues. Germline values: CDR1 LGHNA, CDR2 YSLEER. V lost 4 bases, J lost 7 bases, and 23 bases lay in between. The CDR3: CASSRAGGLDLKEQYF. The CDR3 DNA sequence: TGCGCCAGCAGCCGGGCAGGGGGACTAGACTTGAAGGAGCAGTACTTC.

The chain combines TRBV6-5 with TRBJ2-5; 7 bases align to TRBD2. The junction had 9 bases not matched to a gene; V was cut back by 5 bases and J by 0 bases. Germline V gene sequence: CDR1 MNHEY, CDR2 SVGAGI. CDR3 length: 16 residues. CDR3 sequence: CASSHLSGADQETQYF. CDR3 sequence (DNA): TGTGCCAGCAGTCACTTGAGCGGGGCGGACCAAGAGACCCAGTACTTC.